Shown below are 20 T cell receptor beta chains from a single sample sequenced in a study of blood T cell repertoires in COVID-19. The data were produced by immunoSEQ multiplex PCR, yet TCRdb's version contains in-frame clones alone and is incomplete. This sample yields some 150,000 clones, of which about 79% are seen a single time; 4.5% belongs to the top ten. Sequenced input: peripheral blood. These receptors were obtained from a woman of 80 years or more with active or convalescent COVID-19.

The V gene is TRBV7-9, the J gene TRBJ1-1, with D tentatively TRBD1 (5 bases). The CDR3 contains 15 residues. Trimming took off 6 bases at V and 0 bases at J, with 14 bases between the two ends. Germline V gives CDR1 SEHNR, CDR2 FQNEAQ (reference sequence). CDR3 coding DNA: TGTGCCAGCAGTTTCGGGGGAGGGATGAACACTGAAGCTTTCTTT. Amino acid sequence: CASSFGGGMNTEAFF. The whole variable domain, remainder taken from reference TRBV7-9 and TRBJ1-1, is DTGVSQNPRHKITKRGQNVTFRCDPISEHNRLYWYRQTLGQGPEFLTYFQNEAQLEKSRLLSDRFSAERPKGSFSTLEIQRTEQGDSAMYLCASSFGGGMNTEAFFGQGTRLTVV.

The J gene is TRBJ1-1, the V gene TRBV19, with D unclear. The V gene lost 6 bases and the J gene lost 6 bases, with 14 bases spanning the gap. The CDR3 contains 13 residues. CDR1 and CDR2 (germline): LNHDA, SQIVND (reference sequence). The CDR3 loop reads CASSPTSGSEAFF. The CDR3 coding sequence is TGTGCCAGTAGCCCGACTAGCGGATCTGAAGCTTTCTTT.

This clone turned up a few times. The gene calls are TRBV11-3 and TRBJ2-2; TRBD2 might be the D (6 bases). The V end was cut by 1 base, the J end by 2 bases, with 8 bases between. The CDR3 covers 15 residues. Germline V CDR1 and CDR2: SGHNT, YENEEA. This CDR3 is CASSLGTINTGELFF. DNA of the CDR3: TGTGCCAGCAGCTTAGGGACTATCAACACCGGGGAGCTGTTTTTT.

The chain recombines TRBV3-1 (or the pseudogene TRBV3-2) with TRBJ2-3, with D possibly matching TRBD2 (5 bases). Germline CDR1 reads LGHDT; CDR2 reads YNNKEL (reference sequence). V was pared by 4 bases and J by 1 base, with 15 bases between. The CDR3 contains 16 residues. The CDR3 sequence: CASSRGRISGTDTQYF. In DNA, the CDR3 is TGTGCCAGCAGCCGAGGACGGATTAGCGGCACAGATACGCAGTATTTT.

V is TRBV6-6 and J is TRBJ2-7; TRBD2 matches 10 bases. J was trimmed by 3 bases and V by 5 bases; bases with no gene match: 7. The CDR3 length is 15 residues. Germline loops: CDR1 MNHNY, CDR2 SVGAGI (reference sequence). CDR3 protein: CASSGAGTSVYEQYF. DNA of the CDR3: TGTGCCAGCAGTGGCGCCGGGACTAGCGTCTACGAGCAGTACTTC.

The chain has TRBV6-5 and TRBJ2-1; a weak D match, TRBD2 (7 bases). The CDR3 extends over 15 amino acids. The V end was cut by 11 bases, the J end by 4 bases, with 21 bases between. Per germline, CDR1 MNHEY and CDR2 SVGAGI. The CDR3, as DNA: TGTGCCGGTGGGCTTCGGGGGGCCGGGTACAATGAGCAGTTCTTC. Amino acid sequence: CAGGLRGAGYNEQFF.

The chain links TRBV7-9 to TRBJ2-2; D is unresolved. The germline V gene encodes CDR1 SEHNR and CDR2 FQNEAQ (reference sequence). CDR3 length: 12 residues. V gave up 6 bases and J gave up 6 bases, with 8 bases separating them. CDR3 protein: CASRNYPGELFF. Here the CDR3 DNA reads TGTGCCAGCAGGAACTACCCCGGGGAGCTGTTTTTT.

CDR3 amino acids: CASSSLKTGEYGYTF. The CDR3 bases are TGTGCCAGCAGTTCGCTCAAGACAGGGGAGTATGGCTACACCTTC. V gene TRBV27 combines with J gene TRBJ1-2, with 8 bases aligning to TRBD1. Trimming at V came to 4 bases and at J to 5 bases, leaving 9 bases not matched to a gene. The CDR3 runs 15 residues. CDR1 is MNHEY, CDR2 SMNVEV, per germline (reference sequence).

The chain is built from TRBV19 and TRBJ2-2; 8 bases map to TRBD1. Germline CDR1 is LNHDA and CDR2 is SQIVND (reference sequence). The CDR3 extends over 12 amino acids. Unmatched junction bases numbered 3, after V lost 11 bases and J lost 4 bases. CDR3 in amino acids: CAGQGPTGELFF. The CDR3 region has the DNA TGTGCCGGACAGGGTCCCACCGGGGAGCTGTTTTTT.

This chain joins TRBV28 and TRBJ1-5, with 7 bases lining up with TRBD1. Trimming removed 1 base from V and 4 bases from J; junction bases left unmatched: 13. The CDR3 has 18 residues. The germline V gene encodes CDR1 MDHEN and CDR2 SYDVKM. The CDR3 nucleotides are TGTGCCAGCAGTTTATCCGCAGGGGGTGCAGGAGCAAATCAGCCCCAGCATTTT. Residues: CASSLSAGGAGANQPQHF.

The chain couples TRBV9 to TRBJ2-3, with 9 bases lining up with TRBD1. The trim removed 3 bases at V and 3 bases at J, leaving 8 bases unmatched. The CDR3 length is 16 residues. Germline assignment: CDR1 SGDLS and CDR2 YYNGEE. Here the CDR3 DNA reads TGTGCCAGCAGCGCAAGGGACAGGGCCACTACAGATACGCAGTATTTT. Translating gives CASSARDRATTDTQYF.

This chain uses TRBV3-1 (or the pseudogene TRBV3-2) with TRBJ2-5, with 12 bases aligning to TRBD2. This CDR3 is 16 amino acids long. With V trimmed by 3 bases and J by 7 bases, 9 bases remained unmatched. Germline V gene lookup returns CDR1 LGHDT and CDR2 YNNKEL (reference sequence). The CDR3 here is CASSQGLAGAGGTQYF. As DNA, the CDR3 is TGTGCCAGCAGCCAGGGACTAGCGGGCGCGGGGGGGACCCAGTACTTC.

V usage is TRBV19 and J usage is TRBJ1-2; TRBD1 might be the D (5 bases). V was cut by 7 bases and J by 0 bases, with 21 bases left in between. The germline CDR1 and CDR2 sequences are LNHDA and SQIVND (reference sequence). CDR3 length: 17 amino acids. CDR3 sequence (DNA): TGTGCCAGTACCCCCTCGGCAGGGCAACGGTCTAACTATGGCTACACCTTC. Its translation is CASTPSAGQRSNYGYTF.

This chain joins TRBV6-5 and TRBJ1-2; D unclear. The CDR3 has 14 amino acids. V lost 0 bases and J lost 3, with 8 bases in between. CDR1 is MNHEY and CDR2 is SVGAGI in the germline V gene. The CDR3 coding sequence is TGTGCCAGCAGTTACTCGGGGAGCGACTATGGCTACACCTTC. It is translated as CASSYSGSDYGYTF.

V is TRBV19 and J is TRBJ2-1; 7 bases line up with TRBD2. V lost 7 bases, J lost 1 base, and 4 bases stayed unmatched. This CDR3 is built from 14 residues. Germline V gene sequence: CDR1 LNHDA, CDR2 SQIVND (reference sequence). CDR3 residues: CASTALASYNEQFF. Here the CDR3 DNA reads TGTGCCAGTACGGCACTAGCGTCCTACAATGAGCAGTTCTTC. The full variable domain, rest sourced from reference TRBV19 and TRBJ2-1, is DGGITQSPKYLFRKEGQNVTLSCEQNLNHDAMYWYRQDPGQGLRLIYYSQIVNDFQKGDIAEGYSVSREKKESFPLTVTSAQKNPTAFYLCASTALASYNEQFFGPGTRLTVL.

This chain uses TRBV13 with TRBJ1-2; D is unresolved. V was cut by 1 base and J by 5 bases, with 8 bases left in between. The CDR3 has 13 residues. In germline, CDR1 is PRHDT, CDR2 FYEKMQ (reference sequence). CDR3 nucleotides: TGTGCCAGCAGCTTAGCGACGGAGTATGGCTACACCTTC. Protein sequence: CASSLATEYGYTF.

Of note for this clone: At one boundary the junction diverges from the germline segment, which might be a read error. This chain connects TRBV27 to TRBJ2-6, with D perhaps matching TRBD1 (6 bases). The CDR3 is made up of 19 amino acids. Per the germline V gene, CDR1 is MNHEY and CDR2 is SMNVEV (reference sequence). CDR3 DNA: TGTGCCAGCAGTCTATCCAGACAGGAATTGAGGTCTGGGGCCAACGTCCTGACTTTC. Protein product: CASSLSRQELRSGANVLTF.

This clone was seen only a few times. The chain is built from TRBV6-2 or TRBV6-3 and TRBJ1-2, with 8 bases matching TRBD1. Germline V gives CDR1 MNHEY, CDR2 SVGEGT. The CDR3 is made up of 14 amino acids. Trimming took 6 bases from V and 5 from J; bases not matched to a gene: 8. In nucleotides, the CDR3 is TGTGCCAGCAGCCCAGGACAGGGAACTTATGGCTACACCTTC. This translates into CASSPGQGTYGYTF.

The chain uses TRBV6-5 and TRBJ1-1, with TRBD1 matching 7 bases. V was pared by 8 bases and J by 6 bases, with 9 bases of the junction left unmatched. The germline gives CDR1 MNHEY, CDR2 SVGAGI. The CDR3 runs to 13 residues. CDR3 sequence reads: CASFTTGDAEAFF. CDR3 bases: TGTGCCAGCTTTACCACAGGGGACGCTGAAGCTTTCTTT.

This clone appeared a few times. The chain combines TRBV29-1 with TRBJ2-2; 9 nucleotides agree with TRBD1. The germline gives CDR1 SQVTM, CDR2 ANQGSEA. V dropped 5 bases and J dropped 6; count of bases not matched to a gene: 4. The CDR3 runs to 13 residues. CDR3 in amino acids: CSVPDRGAGELFF. The DNA of the CDR3 is TGCAGCGTTCCTGACAGGGGGGCCGGGGAGCTGTTTTTT.